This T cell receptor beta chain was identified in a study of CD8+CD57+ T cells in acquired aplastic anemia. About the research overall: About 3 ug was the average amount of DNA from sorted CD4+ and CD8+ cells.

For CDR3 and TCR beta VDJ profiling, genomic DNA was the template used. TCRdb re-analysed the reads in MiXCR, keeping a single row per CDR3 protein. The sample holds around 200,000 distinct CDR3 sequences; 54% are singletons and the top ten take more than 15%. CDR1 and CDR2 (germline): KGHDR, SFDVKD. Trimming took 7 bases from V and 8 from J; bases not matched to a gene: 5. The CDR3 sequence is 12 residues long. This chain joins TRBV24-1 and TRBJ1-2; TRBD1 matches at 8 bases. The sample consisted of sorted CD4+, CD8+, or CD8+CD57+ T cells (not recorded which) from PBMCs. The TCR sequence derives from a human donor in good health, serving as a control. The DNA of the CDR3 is TGTGCCACCAGAGGCGGGGACAGGGGCTACACCTTC. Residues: CATRGGDRGYTF.